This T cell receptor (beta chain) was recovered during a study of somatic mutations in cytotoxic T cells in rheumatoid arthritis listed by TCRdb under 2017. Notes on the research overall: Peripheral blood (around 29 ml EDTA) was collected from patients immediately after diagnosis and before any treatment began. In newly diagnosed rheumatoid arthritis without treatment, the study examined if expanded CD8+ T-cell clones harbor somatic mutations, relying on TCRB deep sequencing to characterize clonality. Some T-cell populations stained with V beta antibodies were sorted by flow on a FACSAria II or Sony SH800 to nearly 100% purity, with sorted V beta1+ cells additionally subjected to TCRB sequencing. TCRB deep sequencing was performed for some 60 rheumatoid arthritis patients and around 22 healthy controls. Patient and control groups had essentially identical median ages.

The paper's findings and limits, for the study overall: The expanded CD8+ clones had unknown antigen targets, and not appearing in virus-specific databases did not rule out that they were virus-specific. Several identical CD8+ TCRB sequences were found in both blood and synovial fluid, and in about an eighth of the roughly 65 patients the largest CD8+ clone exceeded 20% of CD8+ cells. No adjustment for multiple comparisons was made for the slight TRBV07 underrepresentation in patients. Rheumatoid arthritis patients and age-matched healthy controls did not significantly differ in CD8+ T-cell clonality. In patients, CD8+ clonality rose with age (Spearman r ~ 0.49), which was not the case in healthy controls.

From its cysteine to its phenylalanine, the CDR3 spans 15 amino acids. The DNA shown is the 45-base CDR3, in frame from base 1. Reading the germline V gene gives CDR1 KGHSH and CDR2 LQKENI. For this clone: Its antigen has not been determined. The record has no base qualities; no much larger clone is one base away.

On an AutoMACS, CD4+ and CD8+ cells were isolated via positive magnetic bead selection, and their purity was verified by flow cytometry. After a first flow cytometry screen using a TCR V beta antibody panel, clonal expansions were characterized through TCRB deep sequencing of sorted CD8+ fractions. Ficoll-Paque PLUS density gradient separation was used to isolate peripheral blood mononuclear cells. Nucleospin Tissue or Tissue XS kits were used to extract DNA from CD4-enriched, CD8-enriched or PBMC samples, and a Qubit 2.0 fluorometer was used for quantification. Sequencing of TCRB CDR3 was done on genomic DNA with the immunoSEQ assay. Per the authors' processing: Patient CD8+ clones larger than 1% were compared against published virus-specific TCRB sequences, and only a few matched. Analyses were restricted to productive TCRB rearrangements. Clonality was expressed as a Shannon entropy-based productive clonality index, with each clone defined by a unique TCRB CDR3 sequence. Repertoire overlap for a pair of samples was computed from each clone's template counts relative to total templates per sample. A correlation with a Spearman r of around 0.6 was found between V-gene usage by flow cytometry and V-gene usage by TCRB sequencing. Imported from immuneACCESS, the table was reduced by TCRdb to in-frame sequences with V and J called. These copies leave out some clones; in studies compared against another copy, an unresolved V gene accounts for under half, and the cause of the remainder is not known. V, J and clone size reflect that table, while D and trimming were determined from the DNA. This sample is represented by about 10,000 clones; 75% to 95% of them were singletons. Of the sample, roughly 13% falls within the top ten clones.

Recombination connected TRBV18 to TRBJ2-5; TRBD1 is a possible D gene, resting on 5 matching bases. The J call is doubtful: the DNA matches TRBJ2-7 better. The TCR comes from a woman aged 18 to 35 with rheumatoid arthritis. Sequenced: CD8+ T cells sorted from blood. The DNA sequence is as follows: TGTGCCAGCTCACCACCCATACAGGATCCATACGAGCAGTACTTC. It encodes CASSPPIQDPYEQYF.